These 23 T cell receptor beta chains were sequenced from one sample in a study of OX40 agonist ivuxolimab in advanced cancers. The protocol used for the library was the immunoSEQ multiplex PCR assay. TCRdb retrieved this table from immuneACCESS and kept in-frame rearrangements only. Not all clones are present; in checked studies, unresolved V genes account for under half, and no reason is known for the remainder. In this sample the table shows some 60,000 clones, 85% of which occur a single time. Of the sample, more than 3% falls within the top ten clones. The sequences come from CD4+ or CD8+ T cells sorted from blood, collected in a trial of the OX40 agonist ivuxolimab. These receptors all come from an adult with an advanced solid tumor such as melanoma, head and neck, liver or kidney cancer.

This chain links TRBV28 with TRBJ2-5; the D is unclear. Germline-derived CDR1 and CDR2 are MDHEN and SYDVKM. This CDR3 comprises 13 residues. Trimming shortened V by 3 bases and J by 5 bases, and 10 bases separated the two germline ends. The CDR3 here is CASSFVGDETQYF. The CDR3 region has the DNA TGTGCCAGCAGTTTCGTAGGAGATGAGACCCAGTACTTC.

V usage is TRBV7-9 and J usage is TRBJ2-3; 10 nucleotides match TRBD1. Per the germline V gene, CDR1 is SEHNR and CDR2 is FQNEAQ (reference sequence). The CDR3 has 15 amino acids. The ends lost 5 bases at V and 6 bases at J; junction bases unmatched: 8. DNA for the CDR3: TGTGCCAGCAGCCACTCGGACAGGGGGTCGGATACGCAGTATTTT. Translation gives CASSHSDRGSDTQYF. The complete variable domain, with remaining parts taken from reference TRBV7-9 and TRBJ2-3, reads DTGVSQNPRHKITKRGQNVTFRCDPISEHNRLYWYRQTLGQGPEFLTYFQNEAQLEKSRLLSDRFSAERPKGSFSTLEIQRTEQGDSAMYLCASSHSDRGSDTQYFGPGTRLTVL.

The chain carries TRBV2 and TRBJ1-2; D is perhaps TRBD1 (6 bases). The CDR3 loop spans 14 amino acids. V lost 6 bases and J lost 6, with 17 bases in between. Germline V CDR1 and CDR2: SNHLY, FYNNEI. The CDR3 here is CASRGRSGGDGYTF. The DNA of the CDR3 is TGTGCCAGCAGAGGACGTTCGGGGGGCGATGGCTACACCTTC.

In the case of this clone: A read error may account for a junction end that differs from germline. V gene TRBV13 combines with J gene TRBJ2-1, with 8 bases fitting TRBD1. Germline loops: CDR1 PRHDT, CDR2 FYEKMQ (reference sequence). This CDR3 has 16 residues. The CDR3 nucleotides are TGTGCCAACAGCCCGGAAGACAGGGGAAACTACAATGAGCAGTTCTTC. It encodes CANSPEDRGNYNEQFF.

CDR3 in amino acids: CASSAAGQGQDTQYF. For the CDR3, the DNA is TGTGCCAGCTCAGCTGCGGGACAGGGTCAAGATACGCAGTATTTT. The J gene is TRBJ2-3, the V gene TRBV18, with 9 bases lining up with TRBD1. Germline V gene data show CDR1 as KGHSH and CDR2 as LQKENI. J gave up 5 bases and V 5 bases, and 8 bases lay outside the gene matches. The CDR3 totals 15 residues.

The genes are TRBV10-3 and TRBJ2-3, with 16 bases that match TRBD2. J gave up 4 bases and V 2 bases, and 6 bases lay outside the gene matches. This CDR3 has 18 residues. In germline, CDR1 is ENHRY, CDR2 SYGVKD. As DNA, the CDR3 is TGTGCCATCAGTGAGCCGGGACTAGCGGGGGGGAAGTCAGATACGCAGTATTTT. The encoded protein is CAISEPGLAGGKSDTQYF.

The chain employs TRBV7-2 and TRBJ2-7; D may be TRBD1 (6 bases). V shed 4 bases and J shed 3 bases, with 13 bases lying between them. The CDR3 is 14 amino acids. Germline-derived CDR1 and CDR2 are SGHTA and FQGNSA. The CDR3 is CASSSGTRSYEQYF. For the CDR3, the DNA is TGTGCCAGCAGCTCAGGGACAAGGAGCTACGAGCAGTACTTC.

The V call is TRBV7-8, the J call TRBJ2-3, with 9 bases identical to TRBD1. The V segment lost 4 bases and the J segment 5 bases; nucleotides outside the gene matches: 19. Germline values: CDR1 SGHVS, CDR2 FQNEAQ. The CDR3 loop spans 19 amino acids. The CDR3 loop reads CASSSSSRVRDRAIDTQYF. The CDR3 DNA sequence: TGTGCCAGCAGCTCCTCGTCGAGGGTCCGGGACAGGGCAATAGATACGCAGTATTTT.

This clone was seen just once. The J gene is TRBJ1-2, the V gene TRBV2, with D possibly matching TRBD1 (5 bases). This CDR3 is built from 13 residues. V was trimmed by 6 bases and J by 4 bases, leaving 12 bases between them. Germline CDR1 and CDR2: SNHLY and FYNNEI. CDR3 amino acids: CASSFRDGYGYTF. Here the CDR3 DNA reads TGTGCCAGCAGCTTCAGGGACGGCTATGGCTACACCTTC.

V and J are TRBV6-1 and TRBJ1-4, with 10 bases that match TRBD1. This CDR3 is built from 14 residues. With V trimmed by 9 bases and J by 2 bases, 3 bases remained unmatched. Germline-derived CDR1 and CDR2 are MNHNS and SASEGT. CDR3 in amino acids: CASRQGATNEKLFF. The CDR3, as DNA: TGTGCCAGTCGACAGGGGGCGACTAATGAAAAACTGTTTTTT.

The chain has TRBV19 and TRBJ1-2, with 9 nucleotides matching TRBD1. The CDR3 is made up of 15 amino acids. V shed 5 bases, J shed 7 bases, and the junction held 11 bases outside the gene matches. Germline V gene data show CDR1 as LNHDA and CDR2 as SQIVND (reference sequence). In DNA, the CDR3 is TGTGCCAGTAGTTCAGCGGGGGGACAGGGACTTGGCTACACCTTC. It yields the protein CASSSAGGQGLGYTF. The complete variable domain, with remaining parts taken from reference TRBV19 and TRBJ1-2, reads DGGITQSPKYLFRKEGQNVTLSCEQNLNHDAMYWYRQDPGQGLRLIYYSQIVNDFQKGDIAEGYSVSREKKESFPLTVTSAQKNPTAFYLCASSSAGGQGLGYTFGSGTRLTVV.

This chain joins TRBV18 and TRBJ2-7; D unclear. The germline gives CDR1 KGHSH, CDR2 LQKENI. CDR3 size: 13 residues. V was cut by 0 bases and J by 3 bases, with 6 bases left in between. Here the CDR3 reads CASSPPGNYEQYF. CDR3 in DNA: TGTGCCAGCTCACCACCAGGGAACTACGAGCAGTACTTC.

The V gene is TRBV6-1, the J gene TRBJ2-7, with D hard to call. CDR3 length: 16 residues. Looked up from germline, CDR1 is MNHNS and CDR2 is SASEGT. V dropped 2 bases and J dropped 1 base, with 15 bases sitting between them. The CDR3 bases are TGTGCCAGCAGTGAAAGGAGCCGTCGCCTATCCTACGAGCAGTACTTC. It yields the protein CASSERSRRLSYEQYF.

The chain recombines TRBV2 with TRBJ1-1, with D possibly TRBD1 on 5 matching bases. V lost 2 bases and J lost 3, with 7 bases in between. The germline CDR1 and CDR2 sequences are SNHLY and FYNNEI. The length of the CDR3 is 13 residues. The CDR3 reads CASSERGYTEAFF. CDR3 bases: TGTGCCAGCAGTGAAAGGGGCTACACTGAAGCTTTCTTT.

The gene calls are TRBV4-1 and TRBJ2-1; D is unclear. The CDR3 contains 12 residues. V lost 2 bases and J 7 bases, leaving 6 bases between the germline ends. Germline values: CDR1 MGHRA, CDR2 YSYEKL. CDR3 amino acids: CASSQRPNEQFF. The CDR3 coding sequence is TGCGCCAGCAGCCAAAGGCCAAATGAGCAGTTCTTC.

The CDR3 bases are TGTGCCAGCAGTTACCCCACAGGGCCACCCACAGATACGCAGTATTTT. This gives the protein CASSYPTGPPTDTQYF. V and J are TRBV6-6 and TRBJ2-3; tentatively, D is TRBD1 (6 bases). V was shortened by 2 bases and J by 2 bases, with 14 bases between the two germline ends. CDR1 is MNHNY and CDR2 is SVGAGI in the germline V gene (reference sequence). This CDR3 contains 16 residues.

V and J are TRBV19 and TRBJ1-6; possible D gene TRBD1, 5 bases. The CDR3 runs 13 residues. In germline, CDR1 is LNHDA, CDR2 SQIVND (reference sequence). With 7 bases removed from V and 9 bases from J, the gap between germline ends came to 13 bases. DNA for the CDR3: TGTGCCAGTAACTCGTGGGGGGGTTCACCCCTCCACTTT. As protein: CASNSWGGSPLHF.

The J gene is TRBJ2-2, the V gene TRBV7-8; a weak D match, TRBD2 (7 bases). Trimming removed 3 bases at V and 6 bases at J, with 11 bases between. The CDR3 runs to 14 residues. Germline-derived CDR1 and CDR2 are SGHVS and FQNEAQ. CDR3 loop: CASSFAGAPGELFF. DNA for the CDR3: TGTGCCAGCAGCTTTGCGGGGGCTCCCGGGGAGCTGTTTTTT. The variable domain in full, completed from reference TRBV7-8 and TRBJ2-2, reads GAGVSQSPRYKVAKRGQDVALRCDPISGHVSLFWYQQALGQGPEFLTYFQNEAQLDKSGLPSDRFFAERPEGSVSTLKIQRTQQEDSAVYLCASSFAGAPGELFFGEGSRLTVL.

V and J are TRBV7-3 and TRBJ2-1; D gene uncertain. V was pared by 5 bases and J by 10 bases, with 15 bases between. Germline V gives CDR1 SGHTA, CDR2 FQGTGA. This CDR3 has 13 residues. CDR3 in DNA: TGTGCCAGCAGCCTCATGACACGGTCCGAGCAGTTCTTC. Its protein is CASSLMTRSEQFF.

The J gene is TRBJ2-7, the V gene TRBV29-1; 7 bases are shared with TRBD1. The V segment lost 4 bases and the J segment 6 bases; nucleotides outside the gene matches: 9. Germline V CDR1 and CDR2: SQVTM, ANQGSEA. The CDR3 has 13 residues. In DNA form, the CDR3 reads TGCAGCGTTGGGACAGCGACAGGGACCGAGCAGTACTTC. Amino acid sequence: CSVGTATGTEQYF.

The chain combines TRBV5-4 with TRBJ1-2; D call uncertain. Per germline, CDR1 SGHNT and CDR2 YYREEE (reference sequence). The CDR3 totals 13 residues. Trimming took off 2 bases at V and 7 bases at J, with 12 bases between the two ends. The CDR3 nucleotides read TGTGCCAGCAGCTTCGGCGAAAACGGTGGCTACACCTTC. Translated: CASSFGENGGYTF.

The rearrangement uses TRBV28 and TRBJ2-7; weak D call: TRBD1 (5 bases). The CDR3 has 13 amino acids. Trimming removed 4 bases at V and 1 base at J, with 8 bases between. CDR1 and CDR2 (germline): MDHEN, SYDVKM. CDR3 nucleotides: TGTGCCAGCAGTTCTGGACAATCCTACGAGCAGTACTTC. This gives the protein CASSSGQSYEQYF.

The chain couples TRBV10-3 to TRBJ2-3; D call uncertain. This CDR3 spans 15 amino acids. Germline V CDR1 and CDR2: ENHRY, SYGVKD. V lost 1 base and J 0 bases, leaving 8 bases between the germline ends. CDR3 sequence: CAISELWVSTDTQYF. The CDR3 coding sequence is TGTGCCATCAGTGAGTTATGGGTGAGCACAGATACGCAGTATTTT.